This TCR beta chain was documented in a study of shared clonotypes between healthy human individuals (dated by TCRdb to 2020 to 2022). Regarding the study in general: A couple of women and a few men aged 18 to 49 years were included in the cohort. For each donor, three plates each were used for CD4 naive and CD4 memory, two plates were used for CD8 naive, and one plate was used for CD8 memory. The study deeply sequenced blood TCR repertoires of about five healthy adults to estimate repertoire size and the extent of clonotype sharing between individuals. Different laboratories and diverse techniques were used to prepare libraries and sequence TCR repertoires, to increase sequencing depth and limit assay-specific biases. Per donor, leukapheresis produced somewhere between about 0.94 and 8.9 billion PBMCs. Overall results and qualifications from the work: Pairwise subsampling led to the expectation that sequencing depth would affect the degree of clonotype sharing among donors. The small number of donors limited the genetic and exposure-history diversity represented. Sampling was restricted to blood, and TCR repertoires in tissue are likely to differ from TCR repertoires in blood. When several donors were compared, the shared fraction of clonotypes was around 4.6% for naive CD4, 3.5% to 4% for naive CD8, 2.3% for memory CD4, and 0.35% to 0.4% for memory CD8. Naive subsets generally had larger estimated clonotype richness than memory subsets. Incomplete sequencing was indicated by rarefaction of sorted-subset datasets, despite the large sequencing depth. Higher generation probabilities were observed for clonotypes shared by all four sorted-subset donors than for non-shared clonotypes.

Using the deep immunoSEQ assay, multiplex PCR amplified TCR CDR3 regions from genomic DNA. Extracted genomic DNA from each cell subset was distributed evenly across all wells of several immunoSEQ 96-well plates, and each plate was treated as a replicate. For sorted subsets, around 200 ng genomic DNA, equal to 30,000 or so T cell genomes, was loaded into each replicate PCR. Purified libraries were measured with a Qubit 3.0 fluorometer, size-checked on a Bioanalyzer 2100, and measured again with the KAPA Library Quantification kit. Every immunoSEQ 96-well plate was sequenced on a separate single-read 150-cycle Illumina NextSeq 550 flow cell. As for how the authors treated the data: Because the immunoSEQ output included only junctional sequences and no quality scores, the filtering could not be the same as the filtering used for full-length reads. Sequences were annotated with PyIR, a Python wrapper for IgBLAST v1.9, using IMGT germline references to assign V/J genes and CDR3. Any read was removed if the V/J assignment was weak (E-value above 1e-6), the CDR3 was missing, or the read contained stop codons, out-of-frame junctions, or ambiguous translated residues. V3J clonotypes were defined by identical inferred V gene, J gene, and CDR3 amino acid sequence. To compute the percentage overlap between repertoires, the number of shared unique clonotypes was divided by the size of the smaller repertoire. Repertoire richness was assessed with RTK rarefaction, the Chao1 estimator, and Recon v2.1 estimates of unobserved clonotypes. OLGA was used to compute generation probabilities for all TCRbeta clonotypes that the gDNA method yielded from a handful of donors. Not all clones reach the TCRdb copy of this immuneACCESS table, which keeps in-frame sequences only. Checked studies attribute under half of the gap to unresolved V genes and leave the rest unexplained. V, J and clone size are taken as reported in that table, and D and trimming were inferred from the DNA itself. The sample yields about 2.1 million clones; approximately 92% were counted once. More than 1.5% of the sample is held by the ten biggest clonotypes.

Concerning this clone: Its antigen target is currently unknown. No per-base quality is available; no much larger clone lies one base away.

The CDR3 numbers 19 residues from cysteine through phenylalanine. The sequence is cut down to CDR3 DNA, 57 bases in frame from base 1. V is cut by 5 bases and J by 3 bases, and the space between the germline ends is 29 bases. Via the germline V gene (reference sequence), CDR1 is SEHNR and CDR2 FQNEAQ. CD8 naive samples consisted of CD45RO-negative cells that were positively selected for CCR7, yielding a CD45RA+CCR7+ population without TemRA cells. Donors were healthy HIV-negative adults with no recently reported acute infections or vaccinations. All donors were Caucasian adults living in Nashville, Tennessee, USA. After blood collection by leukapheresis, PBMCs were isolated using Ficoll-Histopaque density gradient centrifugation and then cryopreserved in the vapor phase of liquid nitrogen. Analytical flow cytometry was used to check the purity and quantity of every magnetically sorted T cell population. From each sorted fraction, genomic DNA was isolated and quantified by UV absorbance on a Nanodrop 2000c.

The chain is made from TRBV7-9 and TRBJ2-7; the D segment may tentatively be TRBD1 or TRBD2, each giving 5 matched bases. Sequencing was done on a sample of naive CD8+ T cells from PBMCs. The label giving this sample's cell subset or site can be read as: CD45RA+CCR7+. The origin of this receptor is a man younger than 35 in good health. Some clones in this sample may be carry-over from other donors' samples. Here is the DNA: TGTGCCAGCAGCCCTAGCTCAAGCCTCGGGGACGGCGGGTTCTACGAGCAGTACTTC. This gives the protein CASSPSSSLGDGGFYEQYF. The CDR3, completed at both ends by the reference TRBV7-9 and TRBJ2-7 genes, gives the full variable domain DTGVSQNPRHKITKRGQNVTFRCDPISEHNRLYWYRQTLGQGPEFLTYFQNEAQLEKSRLLSDRFSAERPKGSFSTLEIQRTEQGDSAMYLCASSPSSSLGDGGFYEQYFGPGTRLTVT.